The rows below give T cell receptor beta chains drawn from one sample of a study of OX40 agonist ivuxolimab in advanced cancers. Clones were read by immunoSEQ multiplex PCR, and TCRdb kept only the in-frame ones, dropping some. The table lists tens of thousands of clones, around 93% of them singletons. Sequencing was performed on CD4+ or CD8+ T cells sorted from blood, taken in a trial of the OX40 agonist ivuxolimab. The receptors here all came from an adult with an advanced solid tumor such as melanoma, head and neck, liver or kidney cancer. CDR3s include the opening cysteine and the closing phenylalanine or tryptophan. D genes are given only for firm matches. Some rows have no size entry. The others give once, few or many, or a class for an expanded clone.

clone size	V gene	J gene	D gene	CDR3 protein	CDR3 DNA
-	TRBV6-1	TRBJ2-7	-	CASSDPEPYEQYF	TGTGCCAGCAGTGACCCTGAACCCTACGAGCAGTACTTC
once	TRBV6-5	TRBJ2-7	TRBD1	CASSYGTGAYEQYF	TGTGCCAGCAGTTATGGGACAGGGGCCTACGAGCAGTACTTC
-	TRBV6-5	TRBJ2-7	TRBD1	CASSYSGGGYEQYF	TGTGCCAGCAGTTACTCAGGGGGCGGCTACGAGCAGTACTTC
-	TRBV5-8	TRBJ1-2	-	CASSQGGSRYGYTF	TGTGCCAGCAGCCAGGGAGGGTCTCGCTATGGCTACACCTTC
-	TRBV7-9	TRBJ2-1	-	CASSPGKGSPRNEQFF	TGTGCCAGCAGCCCAGGTAAGGGGAGCCCTCGGAATGAGCAGTTCTTC
-	TRBV27	TRBJ2-7	TRBD1	CASSLSGTATYEQYF	TGTGCCAGCAGTTTATCCGGGACAGCTACCTACGAGCAGTACTTC
-	TRBV30	TRBJ1-1	-	CALDSVGTEAFF	TGTGCCTTGGACAGTGTGGGCACTGAAGCTTTCTTT
-	TRBV27	TRBJ2-3	-	CASSLFVRGTDTQYF	TGTGCCAGCAGTTTATTTGTCAGGGGCACAGATACGCAGTATTTT
-	TRBV27	TRBJ1-2	-	CASSPDNYGYTF	TGTGCCAGCAGTCCGGACAACTATGGCTACACCTTC
-	TRBV30	TRBJ2-7	-	CAWSVLGIPYEQYF	TGTGCCTGGAGTGTACTGGGTATCCCCTACGAGCAGTACTTC
once	TRBV6-1	TRBJ1-1	-	CASSEWGDWNTEAFF	TGTGCCAGCAGTGAATGGGGCGACTGGAACACTGAAGCTTTCTTT
-	TRBV19	TRBJ1-4	-	CASSSAEGLAEKLFF	TGTGCCAGTAGTTCGGCGGAGGGGCTAGCTGAAAAACTGTTTTTT